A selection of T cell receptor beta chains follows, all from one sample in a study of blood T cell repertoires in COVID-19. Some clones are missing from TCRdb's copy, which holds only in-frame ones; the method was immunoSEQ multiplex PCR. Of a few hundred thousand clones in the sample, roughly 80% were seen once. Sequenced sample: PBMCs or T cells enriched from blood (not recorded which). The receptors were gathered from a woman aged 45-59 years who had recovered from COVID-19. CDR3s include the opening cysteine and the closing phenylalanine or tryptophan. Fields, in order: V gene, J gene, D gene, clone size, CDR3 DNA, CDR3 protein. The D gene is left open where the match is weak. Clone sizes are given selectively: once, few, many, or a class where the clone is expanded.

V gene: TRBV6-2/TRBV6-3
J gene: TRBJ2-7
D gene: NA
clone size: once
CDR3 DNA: TGTGCCAGCAGCAATCAACAGGGATACGAGCAGTACTTC
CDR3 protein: CASSNQQGYEQYF

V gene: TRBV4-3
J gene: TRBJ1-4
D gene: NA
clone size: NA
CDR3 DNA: TGCGCCAGCAGCCACTCCCCCTTGGAAGCGCAGCTTAATGAAAAACTGTTTTTT
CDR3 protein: CASSHSPLEAQLNEKLFF

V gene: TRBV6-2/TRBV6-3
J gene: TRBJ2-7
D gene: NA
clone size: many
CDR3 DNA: TGTGCCAGCAGTTACCCCGGACAGCACCCCTTCTCCTACGAGCAGTACTTC
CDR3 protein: CASSYPGQHPFSYEQYF

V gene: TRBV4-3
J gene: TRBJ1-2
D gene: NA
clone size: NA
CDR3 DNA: TGCGCCAGCAGCCAAGCCGGGACACGAGGCTACACCTTC
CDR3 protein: CASSQAGTRGYTF

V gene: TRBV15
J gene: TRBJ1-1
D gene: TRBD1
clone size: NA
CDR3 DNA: TGTGCCACCAGCAGTTTACAGGGGATCGCGGGGCATACTGAAGCTTTCTTT
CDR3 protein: CATSSLQGIAGHTEAFF

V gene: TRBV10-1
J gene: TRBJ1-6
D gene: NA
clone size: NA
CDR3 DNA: TGCGCCAGCAGTGAGTCAAATCGACAGGCGAATAATTCACCCCTCCACTTT
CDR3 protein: CASSESNRQANNSPLHF

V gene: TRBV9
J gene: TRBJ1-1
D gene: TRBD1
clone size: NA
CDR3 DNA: TGTGCCAGCAGCGGAGGAACGGGACAGGTGAACACTGAAGCTTTCTTT
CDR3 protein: CASSGGTGQVNTEAFF

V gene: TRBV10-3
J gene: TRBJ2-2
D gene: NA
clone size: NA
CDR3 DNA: TGTGCCATCAGTGAGGAGCGCGGGGACACCGGGGAGCTGTTTTTT
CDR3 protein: CAISEERGDTGELFF

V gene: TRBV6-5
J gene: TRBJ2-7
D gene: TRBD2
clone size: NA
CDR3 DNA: TGTGCCAGCAGCCGACTAGCGGAGGTCTACGAGCAGTACTTC
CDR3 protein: CASSRLAEVYEQYF

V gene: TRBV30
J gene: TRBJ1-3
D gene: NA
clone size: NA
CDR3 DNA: TGTGCCTGGAGTGGGCCTGGCAGGAACACCATATATTTT
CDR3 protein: CAWSGPGRNTIYF

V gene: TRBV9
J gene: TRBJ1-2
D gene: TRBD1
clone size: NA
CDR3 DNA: TGTGCCAGCAGCTCTAGTCCGACAGGGACCGACTATGGCTACACCTTC
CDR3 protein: CASSSSPTGTDYGYTF

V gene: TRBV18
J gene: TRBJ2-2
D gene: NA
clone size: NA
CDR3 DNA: TGTGCCAGCTCACCACTCCTCGGGTCCGCCGGGGAGCTGTTTTTT
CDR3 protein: CASSPLLGSAGELFF

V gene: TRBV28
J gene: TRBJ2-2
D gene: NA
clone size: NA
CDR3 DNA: TGTGCCAGCAGTTTATGGGTAGCGACCTTCGCCGCGAACACCGGGGAGCTGTTTTTT
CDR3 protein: CASSLWVATFAANTGELFF

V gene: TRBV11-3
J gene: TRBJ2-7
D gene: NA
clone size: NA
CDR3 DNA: TGTGCCAGCAGCCACGGGACAACTTTCGAGCAGTACTTC
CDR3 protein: CASSHGTTFEQYF

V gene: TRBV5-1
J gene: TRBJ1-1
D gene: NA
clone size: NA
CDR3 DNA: TGCGCCAGCAGCTTGGCCCCTACGTGGGGGGTTGGAGCTTTCTTT
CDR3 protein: CASSLAPTWGVGAFF

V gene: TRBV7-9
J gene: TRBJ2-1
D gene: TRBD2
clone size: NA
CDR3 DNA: TGTGCCAGCACCTCGGGGACTAGCGGCAATGAGCAGTTCTTC
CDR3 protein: CASTSGTSGNEQFF

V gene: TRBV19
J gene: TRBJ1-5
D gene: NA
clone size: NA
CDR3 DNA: TGTGCCAGTAGAGAGACAGGAAATAGCAATCAGCCCCAGCATTTT
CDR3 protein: CASRETGNSNQPQHF